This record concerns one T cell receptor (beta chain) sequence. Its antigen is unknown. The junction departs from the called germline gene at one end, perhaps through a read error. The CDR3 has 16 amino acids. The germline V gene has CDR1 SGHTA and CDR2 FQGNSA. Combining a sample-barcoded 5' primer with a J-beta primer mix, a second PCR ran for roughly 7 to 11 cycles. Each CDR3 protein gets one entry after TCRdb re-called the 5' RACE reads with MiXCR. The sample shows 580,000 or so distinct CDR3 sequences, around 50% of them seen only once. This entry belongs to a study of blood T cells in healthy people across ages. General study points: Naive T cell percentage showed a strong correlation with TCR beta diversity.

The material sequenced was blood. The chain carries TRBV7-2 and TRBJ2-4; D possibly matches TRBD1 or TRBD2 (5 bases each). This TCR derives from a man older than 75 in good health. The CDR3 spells CAGSLMRDLAKNIQYF. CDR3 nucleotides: TGTGCCGGCAGCTTAATGAGGGACCTAGCCAAAAACATTCAGTACTTC.